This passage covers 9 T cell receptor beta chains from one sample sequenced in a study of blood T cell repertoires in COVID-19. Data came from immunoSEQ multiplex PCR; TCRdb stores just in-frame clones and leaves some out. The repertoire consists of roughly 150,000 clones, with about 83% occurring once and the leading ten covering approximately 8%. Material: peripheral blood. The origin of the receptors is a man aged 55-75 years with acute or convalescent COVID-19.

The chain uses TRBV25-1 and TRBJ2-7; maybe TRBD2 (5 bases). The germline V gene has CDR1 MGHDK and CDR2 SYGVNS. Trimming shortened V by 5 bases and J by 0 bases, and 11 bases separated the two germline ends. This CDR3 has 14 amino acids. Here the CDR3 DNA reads TGTGCCAGCAGTCGGATAGGGAGCTCCTACGAGCAGTACTTC. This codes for CASSRIGSSYEQYF.

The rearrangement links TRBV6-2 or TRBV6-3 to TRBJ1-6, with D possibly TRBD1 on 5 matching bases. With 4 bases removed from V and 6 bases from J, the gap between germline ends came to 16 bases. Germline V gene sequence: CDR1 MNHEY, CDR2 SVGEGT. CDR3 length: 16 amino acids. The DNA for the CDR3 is TGTGCCAGCAGTTTCCGGTCCGCGGGGGTTAATTCACCCCTCCACTTT. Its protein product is CASSFRSAGVNSPLHF.

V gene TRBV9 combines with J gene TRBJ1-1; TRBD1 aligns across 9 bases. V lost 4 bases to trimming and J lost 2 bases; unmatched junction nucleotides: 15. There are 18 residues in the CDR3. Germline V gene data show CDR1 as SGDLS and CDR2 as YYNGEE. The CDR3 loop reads CASSPRDGLGQGNTEAFF. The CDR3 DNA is TGTGCCAGCAGCCCACGCGATGGTTTGGGACAGGGAAACACTGAAGCTTTCTTT.

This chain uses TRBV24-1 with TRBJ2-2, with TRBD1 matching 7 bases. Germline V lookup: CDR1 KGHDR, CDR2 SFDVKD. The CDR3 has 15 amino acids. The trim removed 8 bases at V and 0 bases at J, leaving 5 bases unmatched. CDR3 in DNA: TGTGCCACCAAGACCGGGACAGCGAACACCGGGGAGCTGTTTTTT. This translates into CATKTGTANTGELFF.

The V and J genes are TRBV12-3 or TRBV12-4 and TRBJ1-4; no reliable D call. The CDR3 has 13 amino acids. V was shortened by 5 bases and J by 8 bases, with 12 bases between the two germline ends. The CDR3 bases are TGTGCCAGCAGTCCTGGGCCGGCGGAAAAACTGTTTTTT. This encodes CASSPGPAEKLFF.

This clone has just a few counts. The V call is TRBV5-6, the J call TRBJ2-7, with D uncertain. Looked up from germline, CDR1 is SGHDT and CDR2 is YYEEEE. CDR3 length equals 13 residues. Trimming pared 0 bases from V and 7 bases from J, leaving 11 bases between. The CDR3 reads CASSLGVSGEQYF. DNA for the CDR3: TGTGCCAGCAGCTTGGGGGTTTCCGGGGAGCAGTACTTC.

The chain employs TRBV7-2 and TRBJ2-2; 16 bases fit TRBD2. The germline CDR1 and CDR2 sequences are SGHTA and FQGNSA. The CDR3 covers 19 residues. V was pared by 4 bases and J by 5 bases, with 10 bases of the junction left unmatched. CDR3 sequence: CASSSRVGTSGGVTGELFF. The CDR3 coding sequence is TGTGCCAGCAGCTCACGGGTCGGGACTAGCGGGGGGGTGACCGGGGAGCTGTTTTTT.

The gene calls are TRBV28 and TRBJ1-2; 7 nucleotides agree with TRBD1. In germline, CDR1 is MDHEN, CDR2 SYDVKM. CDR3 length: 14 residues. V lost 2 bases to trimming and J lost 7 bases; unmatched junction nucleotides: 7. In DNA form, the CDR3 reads TGTGCCAGCAGTTTAGTCCAGGGGGATCGTGGCTACACCTTC. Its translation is CASSLVQGDRGYTF.

The CDR3 loop is CSVGTTHYGYTF. Written as DNA, the CDR3 is TGCAGCGTTGGGACTACGCACTATGGCTACACCTTC. This chain connects TRBV29-1 to TRBJ1-2; unclear D gene. From germline, CDR1 is SQVTM and CDR2 ANQGSEA. The CDR3 totals 12 residues. The ends were cut back, 4 bases at V and 3 bases at J, with 9 bases in the middle.